This passage covers 22 T cell receptor beta chains from one sample sequenced in a study of human T cells and chemical hapten exposure (dated by TCRdb to the early 2020s). This specimen's time point label, per the study, means: pre-sensitization, week 0. The treatment or condition label, read with the paper, signifies: therapeutic diphenylcyclopropenone sensitization with weekly scalp DPC. The library was made by RACE. Sequencing was carried out with a NextSeq 500. The public reads were run again by TCRdb, first through fastp at Q25 and then through MiXCR, and only productive beta chains were kept. Every entry covers one CDR3 protein and lists the most common genes and DNA from its rows. A total of roughly 110,000 distinct CDR3 sequences appear in this sample, 9% to 15% of them only once. The ten largest clonotypes hold around 1.7% of the sample. This sample comprised whole blood, obtained in connection with sensitization to the hapten diphenylcyclopropenone (DPC). The receptors shown here come from a woman aged 45-65 years with alopecia areata. Some clones in this sample may be carry-over from other donors' samples.

The chain has TRBV4-1 and TRBJ2-3; D perhaps matches TRBD2 (5 bases). Deletions cut 0 bases from V and 0 bases from J, with 13 bases between. Germline CDR1 MGHRA, CDR2 YSYEKL. This CDR3 is built from 17 residues. The CDR3: CASSQDLLAGSTDTQYF. The CDR3 bases are TGCGCCAGCAGCCAAGATCTGTTGGCGGGTAGCACAGATACGCAGTATTTT.

This clonotype was seen only a few times. This chain joins TRBV7-6 and TRBJ2-7, with a tentative D call TRBD1 (5 bases). V was trimmed by 1 base and J by 2 bases, leaving 9 bases between them. CDR1 SGHVS and CDR2 FNYEAQ come from the germline V gene. This CDR3 has 14 residues. The CDR3 loop is CASSLGGATYEQYF. The CDR3 DNA reads as TGTGCCAGCAGCTTAGGTGGGGCAACCTACGAGCAGTACTTC.

V is TRBV5-5 and J is TRBJ2-2, with D perhaps matching TRBD1 (6 bases). Looked up from germline, CDR1 is SGHKS and CDR2 is YYEKEE (reference sequence). Trimming removed 4 bases from V and 3 bases from J, with 13 bases in between. CDR3 length: 15 residues. CDR3 sequence (DNA): TGTGCCAGCAGCCAGTCTACAGGGTACACCGGGGAGCTGTTTTTT. Amino acid sequence: CASSQSTGYTGELFF.

This chain links TRBV7-2 with TRBJ2-3; D gene ambiguous. Germline V lookup: CDR1 SGHTA, CDR2 FQGNSA. CDR3 size: 12 residues. Deletions cut 8 bases from V and 2 bases from J, with 8 bases between. CDR3 sequence reads: CASGHYTDTQYF. CDR3 sequence (DNA): TGTGCCAGCGGTCATTACACAGATACGCAGTATTTT.

This clonotype was counted many times. The genes are TRBV11-2 and TRBJ2-5; no definite D call. CDR3 size: 14 residues. Trimming shortened V by 4 bases and J by 1 base, and 10 bases separated the two germline ends. The germline CDR1 and CDR2 sequences are SGHAT and FQNNGV. This CDR3 reads CASSSTGLQETQYF. For the CDR3, the DNA is TGTGCCAGCAGCTCCACCGGGCTCCAAGAGACCCAGTACTTC.

This clonotype was detected only a few times. This sequence joins TRBV4-2 and TRBJ1-1; D is uncertain. The V gene's germline CDR1 is LGHNA and CDR2 YNFKEQ. The CDR3 extends over 16 amino acids. The V end was cut by 1 base, the J end by 0 bases, with 12 bases between. The CDR3 DNA reads as TGTGCCAGCAGCCAAGCCCAGGTCAGAATGAACACTGAAGCTTTCTTT. It specifies CASSQAQVRMNTEAFF.

This clonotype came up a few times. V and J are TRBV6-1 and TRBJ1-1; D unresolved. CDR1 is MNHNS and CDR2 is SASEGT in the germline V gene. The CDR3 has 13 residues. The V and J ends lost 3 bases and 4 bases respectively, with 9 bases between them. The CDR3 protein is CASSDNTGTEAFF. CDR3 DNA sequence: TGTGCCAGCAGTGACAATACCGGCACTGAAGCTTTCTTT.

This sequence joins TRBV24-1 and TRBJ2-7, with D unresolved. CDR1 is KGHDR, CDR2 SFDVKD, per germline. V was pared by 2 bases and J by 3 bases, with 7 bases between. CDR3 length equals 13 residues. CDR3 protein: CATSDSQLYEQYF. CDR3 bases: TGTGCCACCAGTGATTCACAGCTCTACGAGCAGTACTTC.

This clonotype was counted ten times or more. This chain connects TRBV18 to TRBJ1-1; 7 bases agree with TRBD1. The V gene's germline CDR1 is KGHSH and CDR2 LQKENI. There are 14 residues in the CDR3. J gave up 8 bases and V 6 bases, and 12 bases lay outside the gene matches. The CDR3 region has the DNA TGTGCCAGCTCTGAAAATGGGAACAGGGGCGAAGCTTTCTTT. This sequence encodes CASSENGNRGEAFF.

On this clonotype itself: One end of the junction does not line up with germline, which may come from a read error. V is TRBV28 and J is TRBJ2-1; TRBD2 agrees at 10 bases. The germline V gene has CDR1 MDHEN and CDR2 SYDVKM. This CDR3 contains 16 residues. The CDR3 nucleotides read TGTGCCAGCAGTTCAACTAGCGGGATCAGCTACATTGAGCAGTTCTTC. Translated, it gives CASSSTSGISYIEQFF.

The V gene is TRBV7-2, the J gene TRBJ2-5; no firm D call. The V end was cut by 5 bases, the J end by 4 bases, with 8 bases between. Germline CDR1 and CDR2: SGHTA and FQGNSA. The CDR3 spans 12 residues. The chain's CDR3 is CASSPGRETQYF. For the CDR3, the DNA is TGTGCCAGCAGCCCCGGGCGAGAGACCCAGTACTTC.

This clonotype was seen a handful of times. The chain links TRBV11-2 to TRBJ2-7; D may match TRBD1 or TRBD2 (5 bases each). V shed 3 bases and J shed 3 bases, with 9 bases lying between them. Germline-derived CDR1 and CDR2 are SGHAT and FQNNGV. CDR3 length: 13 amino acids. In DNA form, the CDR3 reads TGTGCCAGCAGCTTGAGGGACCTCTACGAGCAGTACTTC. Translating gives CASSLRDLYEQYF.

The chain joins TRBV29-1 to TRBJ1-4; D remains ambiguous. This CDR3 has 13 residues. V lost 6 bases and J 2 bases, leaving 10 bases between the germline ends. CDR1 is SQVTM and CDR2 is ANQGSEA in the germline V gene. CDR3 sequence: CSVRTQTNEKLFF. The CDR3 region has the DNA TGCAGCGTCAGAACCCAGACTAATGAAAAACTGTTTTTT. Combining the CDR3 with reference TRBV29-1 and TRBJ1-4 gives the whole variable domain SAVISQKPSRDICQRGTSLTIQCQVDSQVTMMFWYRQQPGQSLTLIATANQGSEATYESGFVIDKFPISRPNLTFSTLTVSNMSPEDSSIYLCSVRTQTNEKLFFGSGTQLSVL.

The chain joins TRBV4-1 to TRBJ1-1, with a tentative D call TRBD1 (5 bases). This CDR3 spans 16 amino acids. The germline V and J ends were trimmed by 4 bases and 2 bases, with 17 bases remaining between them. CDR1 and CDR2 from the germline V gene are MGHRA and YSYEKL. Here the CDR3 reads CASSPLRGQGNTEAFF. The CDR3 nucleotides read TGCGCCAGCAGCCCGCTCCGTGGGCAGGGCAACACTGAAGCTTTCTTT.

Ten or more counts support this clonotype. The J gene is TRBJ2-2, the V gene TRBV24-1; 12 bases align to TRBD2. V lost 4 bases to trimming and J lost 4 bases; unmatched junction nucleotides: 3. This CDR3 has 16 amino acids. Germline V lookup: CDR1 KGHDR, CDR2 SFDVKD. The CDR3 here is CATSESSGRVTGELFF. CDR3 nucleotides: TGTGCCACCAGTGAGTCTAGCGGGAGGGTCACCGGGGAGCTGTTTTTT.

This chain connects TRBV5-1 to TRBJ2-3, with 12 nucleotides matching TRBD2. The length of the CDR3 is 15 residues. The J segment lost 11 bases and the V segment lost 2 bases, leaving 9 bases of the junction unmatched. CDR1 SGHRS and CDR2 YFSETQ come from the germline V gene. The CDR3 region is CASSLRLAGAALQYF. Here the CDR3 DNA reads TGCGCCAGCAGCTTAAGACTAGCGGGGGCGGCGCTGCAGTATTTT.

The chain combines TRBV10-3 with TRBJ1-1; D uncertain. Germline V gene data show CDR1 as ENHRY and CDR2 as SYGVKD. The V end lost 3 bases, the J end lost 8 bases, and 10 bases lay between the germline ends. The CDR3 sequence is 12 residues long. CDR3 sequence reads: CAISETSTEAFF. The CDR3 coding sequence is TGTGCCATCAGTGAAACAAGTACCGAAGCTTTCTTT.

The chain uses TRBV6-6 and TRBJ2-2; a possible D gene is TRBD2 (6 bases). Germline V gene data show CDR1 as MNHNY and CDR2 as SVGAGI (reference sequence). The CDR3 totals 15 residues. Trimming took off 5 bases at V and 3 bases at J, with 13 bases between the two ends. DNA of the CDR3: TGTGCCAGCAGTGGCTTGGGGGGTGACACCGGGGAGCTGTTTTTT. This sequence encodes CASSGLGGDTGELFF.

This chain links TRBV7-6 with TRBJ1-1; a weak D match, TRBD1 (5 bases). Germline assignment: CDR1 SGHVS and CDR2 FNYEAQ. This CDR3 region has 15 residues. The V and J ends lost 0 bases and 2 bases respectively, with 10 bases between them. CDR3 sequence: CASSLAGRENTEAFF. In DNA form, the CDR3 reads TGTGCCAGCAGCTTAGCTGGCAGGGAAAACACTGAAGCTTTCTTT.

On this clonotype itself: The CDR3 does not close with the conserved phenylalanine or tryptophan, likely indicating a read error. No DNA is shown, since the ends of the CDR3 on it are uncertain; the CDR3 is the one TCRdb lists. CDR3 residues: CATSDLGGRFLS. The chain joins TRBV24-1 to TRBJ2-1; no check of the table's D call, TRBD1, against the DNA was made. Germline assignment: CDR1 KGHDR and CDR2 SFDVKD. The CDR3 totals 12 residues, both ends included.

This clonotype has only a few counts. In DNA, the CDR3 is TGCAGCGTAGGGCCCAAACCCAATGAGCAGTTCTTC. Its protein product is CSVGPKPNEQFF. The gene calls are TRBV29-1 and TRBJ2-1; D is unclear. Trimming cost V 6 bases and J 6 bases, with 12 bases left between them. This CDR3 region has 12 residues. Germline V gene data show CDR1 as SQVTM and CDR2 as ANQGSEA.

The chain has TRBV27 and TRBJ2-1, with 7 bases aligning to TRBD2. Germline V gives CDR1 MNHEY, CDR2 SMNVEV (reference sequence). This CDR3 has 15 amino acids. V gave up 6 bases and J gave up 2 bases; unmatched junction bases: 7. As DNA, the CDR3 is TGTGCCAGCAGCCCACTAGCGTTTCCCTACAATGAGCAGTTCTTC. Amino acids: CASSPLAFPYNEQFF.